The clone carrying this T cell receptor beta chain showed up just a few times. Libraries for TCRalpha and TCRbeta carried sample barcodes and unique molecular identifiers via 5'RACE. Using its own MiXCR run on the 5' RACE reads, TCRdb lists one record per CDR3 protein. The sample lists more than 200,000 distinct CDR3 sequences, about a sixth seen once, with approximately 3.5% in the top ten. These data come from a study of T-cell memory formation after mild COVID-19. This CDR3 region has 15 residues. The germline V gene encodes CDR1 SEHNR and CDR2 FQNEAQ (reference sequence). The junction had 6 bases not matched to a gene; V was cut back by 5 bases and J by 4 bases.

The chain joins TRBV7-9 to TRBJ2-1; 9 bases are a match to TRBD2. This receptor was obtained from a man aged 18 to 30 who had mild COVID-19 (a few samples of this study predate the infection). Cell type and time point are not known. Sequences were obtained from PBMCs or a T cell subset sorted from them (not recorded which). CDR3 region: CASSHLAGTYNEQFF. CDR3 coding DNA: TGTGCCAGCAGCCACCTAGCGGGGACTTACAATGAGCAGTTCTTC.